The subject of this entry is one TCR beta chain. The method was immunoSEQ multiplex PCR; TCRdb's version includes in-frame clones alone and lacks a portion of them. Of 130,000 to 150,000 clones in the sample, roughly 94% were seen once. The CDR3 extends over 15 amino acids. Trimming removed 3 bases from V and 1 base from J, with 12 bases in between. In germline, CDR1 is MNHEY, CDR2 SMNVEV (reference sequence). This record comes from a study of control samples from healthy donors and cancer patients. The receptor was isolated from a man between 60 and 75 years old with colorectal cancer. The V and J genes are TRBV27 and TRBJ1-1, with D maybe TRBD1 (5 bases). The sample comprised PBMCs. CDR3 sequence: CASSLMPGPNTEAFF. In nucleotides, the CDR3 is TGTGCCAGCAGTTTGATGCCGGGACCGAACACTGAAGCTTTCTTT.